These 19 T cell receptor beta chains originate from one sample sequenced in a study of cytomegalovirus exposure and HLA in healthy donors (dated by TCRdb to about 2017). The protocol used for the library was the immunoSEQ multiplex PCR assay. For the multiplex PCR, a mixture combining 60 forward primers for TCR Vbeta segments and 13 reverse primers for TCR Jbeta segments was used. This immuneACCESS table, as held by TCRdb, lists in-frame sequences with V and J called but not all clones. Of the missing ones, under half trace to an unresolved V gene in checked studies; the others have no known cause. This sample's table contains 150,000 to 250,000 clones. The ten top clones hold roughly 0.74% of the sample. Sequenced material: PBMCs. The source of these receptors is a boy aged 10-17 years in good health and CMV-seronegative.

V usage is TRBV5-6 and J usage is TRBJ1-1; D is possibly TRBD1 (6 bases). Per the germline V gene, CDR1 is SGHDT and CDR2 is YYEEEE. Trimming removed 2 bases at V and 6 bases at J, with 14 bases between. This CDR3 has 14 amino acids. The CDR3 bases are TGTGCCAGCAGCTTATATCAGGGGTTCCCTGAAGCTTTCTTT. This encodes CASSLYQGFPEAFF.

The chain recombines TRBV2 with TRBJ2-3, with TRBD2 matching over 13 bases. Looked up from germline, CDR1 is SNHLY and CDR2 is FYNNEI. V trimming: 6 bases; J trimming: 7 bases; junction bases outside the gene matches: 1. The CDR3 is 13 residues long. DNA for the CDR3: TGTGCCAGCAGGACTAGCGGGGGGAATACGCAGTATTTT. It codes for CASRTSGGNTQYF.

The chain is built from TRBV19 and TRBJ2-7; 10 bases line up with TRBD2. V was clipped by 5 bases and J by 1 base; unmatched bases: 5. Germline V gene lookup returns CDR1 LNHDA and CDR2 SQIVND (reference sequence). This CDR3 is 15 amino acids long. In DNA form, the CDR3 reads TGTGCCAGTAGTGTGAGCGGGGGGGGATCCTACGAGCAGTACTTC. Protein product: CASSVSGGGSYEQYF.

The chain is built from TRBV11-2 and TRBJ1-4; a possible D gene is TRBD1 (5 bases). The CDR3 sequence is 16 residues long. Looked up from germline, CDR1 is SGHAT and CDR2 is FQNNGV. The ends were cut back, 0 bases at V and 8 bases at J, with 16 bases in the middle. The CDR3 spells CASSLDSKGKEEKLFF. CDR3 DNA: TGTGCCAGCAGCTTAGATTCGAAGGGGAAAGAGGAAAAACTGTTTTTT.

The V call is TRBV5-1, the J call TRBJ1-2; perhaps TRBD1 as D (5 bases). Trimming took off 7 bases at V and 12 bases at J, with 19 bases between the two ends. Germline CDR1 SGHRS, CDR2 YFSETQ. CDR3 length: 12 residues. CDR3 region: CASGGVPPPDTF. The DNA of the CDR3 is TGCGCCAGCGGAGGGGTCCCACCCCCGGACACCTTC. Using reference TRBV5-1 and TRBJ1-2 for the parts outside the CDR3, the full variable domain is KAGVTQTPRYLIKTRGQQVTLSCSPISGHRSVSWYQQTPGQGLQFLFEYFSETQRNKGNFPGRFSGRQFSNSRSEMNVSTLELGDSALYLCASGGVPPPDTFGSGTRLTVV.

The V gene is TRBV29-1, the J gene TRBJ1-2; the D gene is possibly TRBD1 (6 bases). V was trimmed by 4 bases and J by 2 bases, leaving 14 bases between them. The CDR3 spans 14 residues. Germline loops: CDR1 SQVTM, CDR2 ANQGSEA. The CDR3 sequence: CSVVDGTRNYGYTF. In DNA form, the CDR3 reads TGCAGCGTTGTTGATGGGACAAGAAACTATGGCTACACCTTC.

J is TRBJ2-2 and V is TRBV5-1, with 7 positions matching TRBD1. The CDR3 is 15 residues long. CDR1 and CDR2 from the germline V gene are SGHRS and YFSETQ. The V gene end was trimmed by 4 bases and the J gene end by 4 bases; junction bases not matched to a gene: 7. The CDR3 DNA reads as TGCGCCAGCAGCCATACAGGGGACAGCACCGGGGAGCTGTTTTTT. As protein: CASSHTGDSTGELFF.

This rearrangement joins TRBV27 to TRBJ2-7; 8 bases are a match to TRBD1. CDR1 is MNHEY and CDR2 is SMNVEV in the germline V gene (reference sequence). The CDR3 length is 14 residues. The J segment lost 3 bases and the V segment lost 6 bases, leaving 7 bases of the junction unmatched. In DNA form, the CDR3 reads TGTGCCAGCAGCCGGACAGGGCCCTTCTACGAGCAGTACTTC. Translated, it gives CASSRTGPFYEQYF.

The CDR3 region has the DNA TGCGCCAGCAGCGGGACTAGCGGGGGGCAGATCTCCTACGAGCAGTACTTC. It encodes CASSGTSGGQISYEQYF. V is TRBV5-1 and J is TRBJ2-5; 15 nucleotides match TRBD2. The J call is uncertain, as TRBJ2-7 better fits the DNA end. CDR3 length equals 17 residues. CDR1 is SGHRS and CDR2 is YFSETQ in the germline V gene.

The DNA of the CDR3 is TGCGCCAGTTCCGGGGGGGTGACTCCACTGGGCTACACCTTC. This gives the protein CASSGGVTPLGYTF. The chain uses TRBV10-2 and TRBJ1-2; D is possibly TRBD1 (5 bases). Trimming left V 9 bases short and J 8 bases short, with 22 bases between. Per the germline V gene, CDR1 is WSHSY and CDR2 is SAAADI. The CDR3 covers 14 residues.

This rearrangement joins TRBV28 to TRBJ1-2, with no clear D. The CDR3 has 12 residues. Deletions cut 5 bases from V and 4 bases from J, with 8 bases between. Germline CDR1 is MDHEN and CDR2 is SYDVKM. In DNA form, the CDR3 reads TGTGCCAGCAGTGGCAGAACCTATGGCTACACCTTC. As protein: CASSGRTYGYTF.

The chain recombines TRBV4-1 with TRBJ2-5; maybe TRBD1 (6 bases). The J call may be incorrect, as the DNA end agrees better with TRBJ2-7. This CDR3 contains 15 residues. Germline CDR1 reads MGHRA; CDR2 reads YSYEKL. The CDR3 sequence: CASSQTTGLAYEQYF. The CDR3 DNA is TGCGCCAGCAGCCAAACTACAGGGCTCGCCTACGAGCAGTACTTC.

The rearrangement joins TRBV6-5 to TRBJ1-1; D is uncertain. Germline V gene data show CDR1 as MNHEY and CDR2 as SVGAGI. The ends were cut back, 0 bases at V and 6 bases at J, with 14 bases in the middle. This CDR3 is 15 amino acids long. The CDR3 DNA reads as TGTGCCAGCAGTTACTCGGGCAGGCAAGGCGCTGAAGCTTTCTTT. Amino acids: CASSYSGRQGAEAFF.

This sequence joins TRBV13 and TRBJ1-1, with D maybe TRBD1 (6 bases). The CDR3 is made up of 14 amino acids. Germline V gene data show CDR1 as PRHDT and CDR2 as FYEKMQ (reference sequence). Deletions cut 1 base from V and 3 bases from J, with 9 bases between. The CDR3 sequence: CASSLDRVDTEAFF. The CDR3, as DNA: TGTGCCAGCAGCTTAGACAGGGTTGACACTGAAGCTTTCTTT.

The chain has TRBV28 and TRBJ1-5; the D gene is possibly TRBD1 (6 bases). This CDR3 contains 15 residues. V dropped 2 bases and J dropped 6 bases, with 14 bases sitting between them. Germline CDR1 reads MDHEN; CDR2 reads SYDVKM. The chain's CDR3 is CASSLVSGGGQPQHF. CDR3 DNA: TGTGCCAGCAGTTTAGTTTCGGGGGGCGGTCAGCCCCAGCATTTT.

CDR3: CASSGQRGTKETQYF. The CDR3 bases are TGTGCCAGCAGTGGACAGCGGGGGACGAAAGAGACCCAGTACTTC. The V gene is TRBV27, the J gene TRBJ2-5; 8 bases line up with TRBD2. The CDR3 runs 15 residues. Per germline, CDR1 MNHEY and CDR2 SMNVEV (reference sequence). With V trimmed by 5 bases and J by 3 bases, 8 bases remained unmatched.

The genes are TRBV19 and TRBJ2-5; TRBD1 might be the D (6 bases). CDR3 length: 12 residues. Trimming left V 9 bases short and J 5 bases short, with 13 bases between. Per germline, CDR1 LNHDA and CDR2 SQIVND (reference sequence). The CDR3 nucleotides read TGTGCCAGCTGTGACAGGCGGGAGACCCAGTACTTC. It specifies CASCDRRETQYF.

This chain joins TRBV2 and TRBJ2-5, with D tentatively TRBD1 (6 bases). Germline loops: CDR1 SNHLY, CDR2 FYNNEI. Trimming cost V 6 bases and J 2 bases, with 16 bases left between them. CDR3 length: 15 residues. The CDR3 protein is CASSGDDRNQETQYF. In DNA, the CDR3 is TGTGCCAGCAGCGGCGACGACAGGAATCAAGAGACCCAGTACTTC.

Written as DNA, the CDR3 is TGTGCCAGCACTTTAGTGACCGGGGAGCTGTTTTTT. Translated: CASTLVTGELFF. The chain recombines TRBV6-6 with TRBJ2-2, with D unclear. The V end was cut by 7 bases, the J end by 5 bases, with 8 bases between. This CDR3 has 12 residues. CDR1 is MNHNY, CDR2 SVGAGI, per germline (reference sequence).